The rows below give T cell receptor beta chains drawn from one sample of a study of blood T cells in healthy people across ages. TCRdb redid the calling of the 5' RACE reads with MiXCR, one entry per CDR3 protein. The sample includes hundreds of thousands of distinct CDR3 sequences, about 30% seen only once; the top ten take around 16%. The sequencing input was blood. The receptors originated from an elderly woman in good health. The CDR3 runs from the conserved cysteine through the conserved F or W. D genes are given only for firm matches. Size values are once, few and many counts, or a class for expanded clones, and some rows have none.

many	TRBV6-2/TRBV6-3	TRBD2	TRBJ2-7	TGTGCCAGCAGTGGGAGACTAGCGGGGGTCTACGAGCAGTACTTC	CASSGRLAGVYEQYF
few	TRBV5-6	TRBD1	TRBJ1-6	TGTGCCAGCAGCTTGTTGACAGGGAATAATTCACCCCTCCACTTT	CASSLLTGNNSPLHF
many	TRBV12-3/TRBV12-4	NA	TRBJ2-3	TGTGCCAGCAGTTTGTCTTATACGCAGTATTTT	CASSLSYTQYF
NA	TRBV5-8	NA	TRBJ2-5	TGTGCCAGCAGCCTGACCGCCGAGGAGACCCAGTACTTC	CASSLTAEETQYF
few	TRBV20-1	NA	TRBJ2-1	TGCAGTGCTAGAGAGGGTGGGGCTGTACAAGAGACCCAGTTCTTC	CSAREGGAVQETQFF
NA	TRBV20-1	TRBD1	TRBJ2-3	TGCAGTGCTTTTGGACAGGGACCAAGCACAGATACGCAGTATTTT	CSAFGQGPSTDTQYF
many	TRBV5-1	NA	TRBJ1-2	TGCGCCAGCAGCCCGGACGGCAGATCTAACTATGGCTACACCTTC	CASSPDGRSNYGYTF
many	TRBV7-2	NA	TRBJ1-5	TGTGCCAGCAGCTTACGGGGGAATAGCAATCAGCCCCAGCATTTT	CASSLRGNSNQPQHF
NA	TRBV7-2	NA	TRBJ2-3	TGTGCCAGCAGCTTTAGGGCCCTCGAGGCAGATACGCAGTATTTT	CASSFRALEADTQYF
many	TRBV5-1	NA	TRBJ2-5	TGCGCCAGCAGCTTGGCCGTGGTATCCGAGACCCAGTACTTC	CASSLAVVSETQYF
NA	TRBV3-1	NA	TRBJ1-1	TGTGCCAGCAGCCCACCTTTGTTGGGGGAGCCTGAAGCTTTCTTT	CASSPPLLGEPEAFF
NA	TRBV11-2	NA	TRBJ2-6	TGTGCCAGCATCACCACTACCGCTGGGGCCAACGTCCCGACTTTC	CASITTTAGANVPTF
few	TRBV15	NA	TRBJ2-2	TGTGCCACCAGCCTCGCACGTGGTCCCGCCTTTGGTGGGGAGCTGTTTTTT	CATSLARGPAFGGELFF
NA	TRBV6-1	NA	TRBJ2-5	TGTGCCAGCAGTGATAGAGACAGACAAGAGACCCAGTACTTC	CASSDRDRQETQYF
many	TRBV18	TRBD1	TRBJ2-7	TGTGCCAGCTCACGAGCCGGGACAGGGGTCGACGAGCAGTACTTC	CASSRAGTGVDEQYF
NA	TRBV5-1	TRBD1	TRBJ1-4	TGCGCCAGCAGCTTGATTGGTAGGGGGCGAGCAACTAATGAAAAACTGTTTTTT	CASSLIGRGRATNEKLFF
many	TRBV3-1	NA	TRBJ2-3	TGTGCCAGCAGCCAAGCTTGGGTTAGCACAGATACGCAGTATTTT	CASSQAWVSTDTQYF
few	TRBV11-2	NA	TRBJ2-5	TGTGCCAGCAGCTACAGGGTCAATGGGGAGACCCAGTACTTC	CASSYRVNGETQYF
many	TRBV3-1	NA	TRBJ1-5	TGTGCCAGCAGCCTTCTGGGACTCAATCAGCCCCAGCATTTT	CASSLLGLNQPQHF
NA	TRBV28	NA	TRBJ2-5	TGTGCCAACAGTTTAGGGGCCAAGGAGACCCAGTACTTC	CANSLGAKETQYF
many	TRBV12-3/TRBV12-4	NA	TRBJ1-2	TGTGCCAGCAGTCCTACAGGGTGGGGGATCTATGGCTACACCTTC	CASSPTGWGIYGYTF
NA	TRBV30	TRBD2	TRBJ2-1	TGTGCCTGGAGTGTAACAGCGGGGGGCTTCAATGAGCAGTTCTTC	CAWSVTAGGFNEQFF
many	TRBV6-1	NA	TRBJ2-7	TGTGCCAGCAGTGAAAGTTCCCATATTGGAGAGCAGTACTTC	CASSESSHIGEQYF
many	TRBV20-1	TRBD1	TRBJ2-5	TGCAGTGCGACCCGGACAGGCCAAGAGACCCAGTACTTC	CSATRTGQETQYF
many	TRBV20-1	TRBD1	TRBJ2-5	TGCAGTGCTAGAGCCACGACAGGGGCAGAGACCCAGTACTTC	CSARATTGAETQYF
NA	TRBV11-2	NA	TRBJ2-1	TGTGCCAGCAGCTCCCCTAACGGTGTTAGGAATGAGCAGTTCTTC	CASSSPNGVRNEQFF
NA	TRBV7-9	TRBD2	TRBJ2-1	TGTGCCAGCAGCTTAGCGGGCGGGGGTCAGAATGAGCAGTTCTTC	CASSLAGGGQNEQFF
many	TRBV10-3	TRBD1	TRBJ2-5	TGTGCCATCCGTCCCGGGACAGAAGAGACCCAGTACTTC	CAIRPGTEETQYF
NA	TRBV7-9	NA	TRBJ1-5	TGTGCCAGCAGCTTAGCGGCGGGGGCTGGGGATCGGCCCCAGCATTTT	CASSLAAGAGDRPQHF
NA	TRBV12-5	NA	TRBJ2-5	TGTGCTAGTGGCTGGGACCAACTAGAGACCCAGTACTTC	CASGWDQLETQYF
NA	TRBV24-1	TRBD1	TRBJ2-4	TGTGCCACCAGTGACCCGGGACAGGGGAACATTCAGTACTTC	CATSDPGQGNIQYF
NA	TRBV4-1	NA	TRBJ2-5	TGCGCCAGCAGCCAATGGGGCGGGAAGCACCAAGAGACCCAGTACTTC	CASSQWGGKHQETQYF
NA	TRBV20-1	NA	TRBJ2-4	TGCAGTGCAAAGGGACTCCAAAACATTCAGTACTTC	CSAKGLQNIQYF
NA	TRBV7-9	NA	TRBJ1-1	TGTGCCAGCAGCTCCAGGGTAGGGAACACTGAAGCTTTCTTT	CASSSRVGNTEAFF
few	TRBV20-1	NA	TRBJ1-6	TGCAGTGCTAGAGACAGGGTCAGCTCACCCCTCCACTTT	CSARDRVSSPLHF
many	TRBV7-2	NA	TRBJ2-5	TGTGCCAGCAGCACCGCAACAGGGCGAGAGACCCAGTACTTC	CASSTATGRETQYF
few	TRBV24-1	NA	TRBJ1-2	TGTGCCTCCAGTGACGGACCTGGACGCTACACCTTC	CASSDGPGRYTF
NA	TRBV6-2/TRBV6-3	TRBD1	TRBJ2-1	TGTGCCAGCAGTTGGACAGGGAGAAACGAGCAGTTCTTC	CASSWTGRNEQFF
many	TRBV10-3	TRBD1	TRBJ1-5	TGTGCCATCCGAGGGGGCGACCATCAGCCCCAGCATTTT	CAIRGGDHQPQHF